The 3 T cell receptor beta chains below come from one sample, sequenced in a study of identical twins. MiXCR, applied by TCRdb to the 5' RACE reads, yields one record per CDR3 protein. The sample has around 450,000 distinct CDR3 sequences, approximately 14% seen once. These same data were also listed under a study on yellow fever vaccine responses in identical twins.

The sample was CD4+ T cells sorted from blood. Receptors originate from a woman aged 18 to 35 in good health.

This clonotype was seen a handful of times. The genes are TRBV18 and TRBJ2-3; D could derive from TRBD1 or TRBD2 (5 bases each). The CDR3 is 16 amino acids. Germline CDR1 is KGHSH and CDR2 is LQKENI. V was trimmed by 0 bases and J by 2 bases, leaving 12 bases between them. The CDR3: CASSPPWEGTTDTQYF. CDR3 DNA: TGTGCCAGCTCACCACCGTGGGAAGGGACCACAGATACGCAGTATTTT.

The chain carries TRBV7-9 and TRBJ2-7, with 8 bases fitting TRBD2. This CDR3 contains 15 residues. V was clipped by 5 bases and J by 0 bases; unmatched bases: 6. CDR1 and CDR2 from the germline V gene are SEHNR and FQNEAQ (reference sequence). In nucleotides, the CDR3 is TGTGCCAGCAGCCTACAAAGCGGGAGCTCCTACGAGCAGTACTTC. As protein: CASSLQSGSSYEQYF. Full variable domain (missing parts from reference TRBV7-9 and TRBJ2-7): DTGVSQNPRHKITKRGQNVTFRCDPISEHNRLYWYRQTLGQGPEFLTYFQNEAQLEKSRLLSDRFSAERPKGSFSTLEIQRTEQGDSAMYLCASSLQSGSSYEQYFGPGTRLTVT.

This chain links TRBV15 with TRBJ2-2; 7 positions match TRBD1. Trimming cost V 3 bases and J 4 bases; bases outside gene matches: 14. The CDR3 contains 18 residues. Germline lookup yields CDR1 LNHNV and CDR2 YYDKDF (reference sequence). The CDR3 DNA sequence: TGTGCCACCAGCAGCACCATCTTTAGGGGGCTAGGCACCGGGGAGCTGTTTTTT. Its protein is CATSSTIFRGLGTGELFF.